This T cell receptor (beta chain) was profiled in a study of blood T cell repertoires in COVID-19. There are a few counts of this clone. The repertoire was sequenced with immunoSEQ multiplex PCR; TCRdb's copy has only in-frame clones and lacks some. Of some 220,000 clones listed, more than 80% are singletons. This CDR3 comprises 16 residues. The V gene's germline CDR1 is KGHSH and CDR2 LQKENI. The V end was cut by 4 bases, the J end by 0 bases, with 13 bases between. The gene calls are TRBV18 and TRBJ1-3; D gene unclear. The TCR originated in a middle-aged woman with acute COVID-19. The specimen was PBMCs or T cells enriched from blood (not recorded which). Here the CDR3 reads CASSQEGRSSGNTIYF. CDR3 coding DNA: TGTGCCAGCTCACAGGAGGGAAGGAGCTCTGGAAACACCATATATTTT.